Presented here are 30 T cell receptor beta chains from one specimen sequenced in a study of cytotoxic CD8 clonotypes in ibrutinib-treated CLL. Data came from immunoSEQ multiplex PCR; TCRdb stores just in-frame clones and leaves some out. The sample shows approximately 350,000 clones, over 55% of them seen only once. This specimen was PBMCs, taken after 36 months of ibrutinib treatment. The receptors were gathered from a human donor with chronic lymphocytic leukemia.

This chain joins TRBV9 and TRBJ2-7, with 8 nucleotides matching TRBD2. The V segment lost 4 bases and the J segment 6 bases; nucleotides outside the gene matches: 9. The germline V gene has CDR1 SGDLS and CDR2 YYNGEE. This CDR3 has 14 amino acids. CDR3 in amino acids: CASSPGLARAEQYF. CDR3 bases: TGTGCCAGCAGCCCCGGACTAGCTCGGGCCGAGCAGTACTTC.

CDR3 DNA sequence: TGTGCCAGCAGCTTAACAGGGACCGGGGAGCTGTTTTTT. Encoded protein: CASSLTGTGELFF. The chain combines TRBV7-2 with TRBJ2-2; TRBD1 is a possible D gene (6 bases). V shed 2 bases and J shed 5 bases, with 6 bases lying between them. The CDR3 sequence is 13 residues long. Looked up from germline, CDR1 is SGHTA and CDR2 is FQGNSA.

J is TRBJ2-6 and V is TRBV4-3; D gene ambiguous. Trimming took off 4 bases at V and 0 bases at J, with 16 bases between the two ends. Germline lookup yields CDR1 LGHNA and CDR2 YSLEER. The length of the CDR3 is 18 residues. This chain's CDR3 is CASSPNEPIYSGANVLTF. In DNA form, the CDR3 reads TGCGCCAGCAGCCCGAACGAGCCTATTTACTCTGGGGCCAACGTCCTGACTTTC.

This rearrangement joins TRBV5-1 to TRBJ1-2, with D possibly matching TRBD1 (5 bases). Germline V gene sequence: CDR1 SGHRS, CDR2 YFSETQ. The CDR3 is 13 amino acids. V lost 4 bases to trimming and J lost 5 bases, with 12 bases between them. The CDR3 sequence is CASSIGTVYGYTF. In DNA, the CDR3 is TGCGCCAGCAGCATCGGGACGGTTTATGGCTACACCTTC.

The V and J genes are TRBV7-2 and TRBJ2-4, with D perhaps TRBD1 (5 bases). This CDR3 has 12 residues. CDR1 is SGHTA, CDR2 FQGNSA, per germline. V lost 3 bases and J 13 bases, leaving 13 bases between the germline ends. CDR3 in amino acids: CASSFPETVQYF. CDR3 bases: TGTGCCAGCAGCTTCCCCGAGACAGTACAGTACTTC.

The chain joins TRBV20-1 to TRBJ1-1; D gene uncertain. CDR3 length equals 11 residues. Germline V gene data show CDR1 as DFQATT and CDR2 as SNEGSKA (reference sequence). V was cut by 2 bases and J by 10 bases, with 11 bases left in between. CDR3 coding DNA: TGCAGTGCTAGAATGGTCCCCGGAGCTTTCTTT. Translated, it gives CSARMVPGAFF.

The V gene is TRBV7-2, the J gene TRBJ2-7; 8 bases are shared with TRBD1. The ends lost 5 bases at V and 5 bases at J; junction bases unmatched: 5. The germline CDR1 and CDR2 sequences are SGHTA and FQGNSA. The CDR3 covers 13 residues. The CDR3 spells CASSRDRGNEQYF. The DNA of the CDR3 is TGTGCCAGCAGCAGAGACAGGGGTAACGAGCAGTACTTC.

This chain joins TRBV6-1 and TRBJ2-5; tentatively, D is TRBD2 (5 bases). V lost 10 bases to trimming and J lost 1 base, with 19 bases between them. The CDR3 has 15 residues. The germline gives CDR1 MNHNS, CDR2 SASEGT. Written as DNA, the CDR3 is TGTGCCATAACCCACCCCGGACTTCCCCAAGAGACCCAGTACTTC. This gives the protein CAITHPGLPQETQYF.

In this sample, this clone turned up a few times. The genes are TRBV5-1 and TRBJ2-7; D may match TRBD1 or TRBD2 (5 bases each). Trimming left V 0 bases short and J 0 bases short, with 7 bases between. The germline CDR1 and CDR2 sequences are SGHRS and YFSETQ. The CDR3 loop spans 14 amino acids. The CDR3: CASSLEGSSYEQYF. DNA of the CDR3: TGCGCCAGCAGCTTGGAGGGGAGCTCCTACGAGCAGTACTTC.

The chain employs TRBV6-5 and TRBJ1-2; D remains ambiguous. This CDR3 comprises 16 residues. CDR1 and CDR2 (germline): MNHEY, SVGAGI. V lost 8 bases, J lost 2 bases, and 21 bases lay in between. Written as DNA, the CDR3 is TGTGCCAGCTGTTTCGGGCCCGCCAGCTGCAACTATGGCTACACCTTC. Translation gives CASCFGPASCNYGYTF.

The CDR3: CASSQVSGGWARAYEQYF. For the CDR3, the DNA is TGTGCCAGCAGCCAAGTTTCAGGTGGGTGGGCCCGAGCCTACGAGCAGTACTTC. The chain is built from TRBV14 and TRBJ2-7; D gene ambiguous. CDR3 length: 18 amino acids. V was trimmed by 1 base and J by 2 bases, leaving 21 bases between them. The V gene's germline CDR1 is SGHDN and CDR2 FVKESK.

The rearrangement uses TRBV14 and TRBJ1-3; TRBD1 is a possible D gene (6 bases). Germline values: CDR1 SGHDN, CDR2 FVKESK. V was shortened by 3 bases and J by 4 bases, with 10 bases between the two germline ends. The CDR3 has 14 residues. The CDR3 DNA follows: TGTGCCAGCAGCCATCGGGGGCGGGGAAACACCATATATTTT. Translated: CASSHRGRGNTIYF.

The chain recombines TRBV25-1 with TRBJ1-4; 7 bases align to TRBD1. Germline CDR1 and CDR2: MGHDK and SYGVNS. This CDR3 region has 14 residues. Trimming took 4 bases from V and 8 from J; bases not matched to a gene: 7. This CDR3 is CASSAPTGDEKLFF. For the CDR3, the DNA is TGTGCCAGCAGTGCCCCAACAGGGGACGAAAAACTGTTTTTT. The full variable domain, its missing parts supplied by reference TRBV25-1 and TRBJ1-4, is EADIYQTPRYLVIGTGKKITLECSQTMGHDKMYWYQQDPGMELHLIHYSYGVNSTEKGDLSSESTVSRIRTEHFPLTLESARPSHTSQYLCASSAPTGDEKLFFGSGTQLSVL.

The V and J genes are TRBV5-4 and TRBJ2-3; unclear D gene. The V and J ends lost 4 bases and 1 base respectively, with 13 bases between them. CDR3 length: 15 amino acids. Germline CDR1 SGHNT, CDR2 YYREEE (reference sequence). CDR3 sequence (DNA): TGTGCCAGCAGCCTACCGACGGCAGGCACAGATACGCAGTATTTT. Protein product: CASSLPTAGTDTQYF.

The chain links TRBV10-3 to TRBJ2-3, with D tentatively TRBD2 (7 bases). The V end lost 0 bases, the J end lost 7 bases, and 14 bases lay between the germline ends. Germline V gene data show CDR1 as ENHRY and CDR2 as SYGVKD. The CDR3 is 15 amino acids. DNA of the CDR3: TGTGCCATCAGTGAGTCGAAAGGGGGGGCCCATACGCAGTATTTT. It specifies CAISESKGGAHTQYF.

The chain couples TRBV20-1 to TRBJ2-7, with D hard to call. The germline CDR1 and CDR2 sequences are DFQATT and SNEGSKA (reference sequence). V lost 1 base to trimming and J lost 4 bases, with 5 bases between them. The CDR3 contains 11 residues. CDR3 residues: CSARARYEQYF. CDR3 bases: TGCAGTGCTAGAGCTAGATACGAGCAGTACTTC.

The chain links TRBV5-1 to TRBJ2-5; no reliable D call. There are 16 residues in the CDR3. Germline V gene sequence: CDR1 SGHRS, CDR2 YFSETQ. V gave up 0 bases and J gave up 4 bases, with 16 bases separating them. CDR3 DNA: TGCGCCAGCAGCTTGGGTGTCTTGACCGATTCAGAGACCCAGTACTTC. Translating it yields CASSLGVLTDSETQYF. Full variable domain (rest looked up from reference TRBV5-1 and TRBJ2-5): KAGVTQTPRYLIKTRGQQVTLSCSPISGHRSVSWYQQTPGQGLQFLFEYFSETQRNKGNFPGRFSGRQFSNSRSEMNVSTLELGDSALYLCASSLGVLTDSETQYFGPGTRLLVL.

The chain carries TRBV29-1 and TRBJ1-2, with D hard to call. The V and J ends lost 6 bases and 5 bases respectively, with 19 bases between them. This CDR3 has 14 residues. CDR1 is SQVTM and CDR2 is ANQGSEA in the germline V gene. The CDR3 spells CSVPQPRADYGYTF. CDR3 DNA sequence: TGCAGCGTCCCCCAGCCTAGGGCTGATTATGGCTACACCTTC.

CDR3 amino acids: CASSLRTGGDTQYF. The CDR3 coding sequence is TGTGCCAGCAGTTTACGGACAGGGGGAGATACGCAGTATTTT. This chain connects TRBV27 to TRBJ2-3; 10 nucleotides align to TRBD1. The CDR3 runs 14 residues. Per germline, CDR1 MNHEY and CDR2 SMNVEV (reference sequence). V trimming: 2 bases; J trimming: 5 bases; junction bases outside the gene matches: 1.

A word on this clone: The junction does not match germline at one end; this may be a read error. The genes are TRBV7-2 and TRBJ2-7, with 12 nucleotides matching TRBD2. This CDR3 is 14 amino acids long. Per germline, CDR1 SGHTA and CDR2 FQGNSA. The CDR3 loop is CASSLAGGPFEQYF. The CDR3 DNA reads as TGTGCCAGCAGCCTAGCGGGAGGGCCTTTCGAGCAGTACTTC. Full variable domain (missing parts from reference TRBV7-2 and TRBJ2-7): GAGVSQSPSNKVTEKGKDVELRCDPISGHTALYWYRQSLGQGLEFLIYFQGNSAPDKSGLPSDRFSAERTGGSVSTLTIQRTQQEDSAVYLCASSLAGGPFEQYFGPGTRLTVT.

This rearrangement joins TRBV18 to TRBJ1-5; D might be TRBD1 (6 bases). Trimming shortened V by 5 bases and J by 7 bases, and 18 bases separated the two germline ends. CDR1 is KGHSH, CDR2 LQKENI, per germline. The CDR3 loop spans 15 amino acids. CDR3 sequence (DNA): TGTGCCAGCTCAAAGTCCGGGGGGCTTGAACAGCCCCAGCATTTT. It yields the protein CASSKSGGLEQPQHF.

A note on this clone: Within the sample, other DNA sequences also encode this same CDR3. V usage is TRBV20-1 and J usage is TRBJ2-7, with D possibly matching TRBD1 (6 bases). There are 11 residues in the CDR3. Trimming removed 6 bases at V and 4 bases at J, with 10 bases between. The V gene's germline CDR1 is DFQATT and CDR2 SNEGSKA (reference sequence). CDR3 in amino acids: CSAPQGYEQYF. The CDR3 DNA reads as TGCAGTGCACCGCAGGGGTACGAGCAGTACTTC.

The chain links TRBV7-2 to TRBJ1-2, with 7 nucleotides matching TRBD1. Germline V gene sequence: CDR1 SGHTA, CDR2 FQGNSA. The CDR3 extends over 15 amino acids. J gave up 4 bases and V 5 bases, and 10 bases lay outside the gene matches. CDR3 loop: CASSPRDSPPYGYTF. The CDR3 bases are TGTGCCAGCAGCCCCCGGGACAGCCCTCCCTATGGCTACACCTTC.

The gene calls are TRBV2 and TRBJ2-5, with 9 bases aligning to TRBD2. Trimming removed 5 bases from V and 5 bases from J; junction bases left unmatched: 9. The germline V gene has CDR1 SNHLY and CDR2 FYNNEI. The CDR3 runs to 15 residues. DNA for the CDR3: TGTGCCAGCAGTCACTGGCGGGGGGGCCGTGAGACCCAGTACTTC. It encodes CASSHWRGGRETQYF.

This clone has a handful of counts. This chain connects TRBV4-1 to TRBJ2-3; D is undetermined. Trimming took off 5 bases at V and 4 bases at J, with 10 bases between the two ends. The CDR3 is 13 amino acids. Germline V CDR1 and CDR2: MGHRA, YSYEKL. The CDR3 is CASSERSPDTQYF. CDR3 nucleotide sequence: TGCGCCAGCAGCGAGAGATCACCAGATACGCAGTATTTT.

This clone was observed once. V is TRBV10-2 and J is TRBJ2-3; a weak D match, TRBD2 (5 bases). This CDR3 contains 17 residues. V was clipped by 0 bases and J by 5 bases, with 18 bases between them. Germline V gene sequence: CDR1 WSHSY, CDR2 SAAADI. The DNA of the CDR3 is TGCGCCAGCAGTGAGTCGGCTCTACTAGAGAGTAGAGATACGCAGTATTTT. Translation: CASSESALLESRDTQYF.

V and J are TRBV21-1 and TRBJ1-2. TRBV21-1 is a pseudogene. This CDR3 is 14 amino acids long. The DNA of the CDR3 is TGTGCCAGCAGCAAAGGTAGGACTAACTATGGCTACACCTTC. It is translated as CASSKGRTNYGYTF.

In this sample, this clone turned up a few times. The chain employs TRBV6-5 and TRBJ1-5; D remains ambiguous. V was cut by 5 bases and J by 2 bases, with 13 bases left in between. The length of the CDR3 is 15 residues. Germline CDR1 and CDR2: MNHEY and SVGAGI. The CDR3 reads CASSPQWNGNQPQHF. The CDR3 region has the DNA TGTGCCAGCAGTCCCCAGTGGAATGGCAATCAGCCCCAGCATTTT.

The V call is TRBV18, the J call TRBJ1-2, with D perhaps TRBD1 (6 bases). V was pared by 5 bases and J by 4 bases, with 8 bases between. The germline CDR1 and CDR2 sequences are KGHSH and LQKENI. The CDR3 contains 12 residues. CDR3 in DNA: TGTGCCAGCTCAGGGGGCGTCTATGGCTACACCTTC. Translated: CASSGGVYGYTF.

V gene TRBV14 combines with J gene TRBJ2-1; 8 positions agree with TRBD2. V lost 4 bases to trimming and J lost 3 bases; unmatched junction nucleotides: 5. The germline CDR1 and CDR2 sequences are SGHDN and FVKESK. The length of the CDR3 is 15 residues. In nucleotides, the CDR3 is TGTGCCAGCAGCCTCGGACTAGCTTTCTACAATGAGCAGTTCTTC. Protein: CASSLGLAFYNEQFF.